A selection of T cell receptor beta chains follows, all from one sample in a study of blood T cell repertoires in COVID-19. TCRdb's copy holds only in-frame clones and misses some; the assay was immunoSEQ multiplex PCR. The sample has about 61,000 clones; 85% are singletons. Sequenced material: peripheral blood. The receptors stem from an older man with acute or convalescent COVID-19. Each CDR3 is given with its conserved first and last residue. A D gene is named only where the DNA matches it firmly. Size is omitted from some rows. Given values are once, few, many or a class for expanded clones.

DNA: TGTGCCAGCAGTGAAGATCTGACTACAGATACGCAGTGTTTT; CDR3: CASSEDLTTDTQCF; size: -; J: TRBJ2-3; V: TRBV2; D: -
DNA: TGTGCCAGCTCCCCCTGGACTAGCGGAATACAAGAGACCCAGTACTTC; CDR3: CASSPWTSGIQETQYF; size: once; J: TRBJ2-5; V: TRBV18; D: TRBD2
DNA: TGTGCCAGTAGTCTAACGTCGGGGGCCGGGGAGCTGTTTTTT; CDR3: CASSLTSGAGELFF; size: -; J: TRBJ2-2; V: TRBV19; D: -
DNA: TGCAGTGCTTGGGCAAACTATGGCTACACCTTC; CDR3: CSAWANYGYTF; size: -; J: TRBJ1-2; V: TRBV20-1; D: -
DNA: TGTGCCAGCAGCCCAAAGGGGGAGCAGTTCTTC; CDR3: CASSPKGEQFF; size: -; J: TRBJ2-1; V: TRBV6-5; D: -
DNA: TGTGCCAGCAGTGAAGCGCTTACAGTTACAATGAGGCAGTTCTTC; CDR3: CASSEALTVTMRQFF; size: -; J: TRBJ2-1; V: TRBV2; D: -
DNA: TGTGCTAGCAGCCAAGGACTCCACACAGATACGCAGTATTTT; CDR3: CASSQGLHTDTQYF; size: -; J: TRBJ2-3; V: TRBV7-7; D: -
DNA: TGTGCCACCAGCGCCCCCGGGACAGGGAGGTACGAGCAGTACTTC; CDR3: CATSAPGTGRYEQYF; size: -; J: TRBJ2-7; V: TRBV15; D: TRBD1
DNA: TGCGCCAGCAGCTCCGGACAGGGGGTGGTTAATGAGCAGTTCTTC; CDR3: CASSSGQGVVNEQFF; size: few; J: TRBJ2-1; V: TRBV5-1; D: TRBD1
DNA: TGTGCCAGCAGCCACTTCTCTGGGGCCAACGTCCTGACTTTC; CDR3: CASSHFSGANVLTF; size: -; J: TRBJ2-6; V: TRBV3-1/TRBV3-2; D: -
DNA: TGCGCCAGCGAGGACAGATGGGGTAGCAATCAGCCCCAGCATTTT; CDR3: CASEDRWGSNQPQHF; size: -; J: TRBJ1-5; V: TRBV10-2; D: -
DNA: TGTGCCAGCAGCCAAGCATCAGTTTATGAGCAGTTCTTC; CDR3: CASSQASVYEQFF; size: -; J: TRBJ2-1; V: TRBV3-1/TRBV3-2; D: -
DNA: TGTGCCAGCAGCTTTCAGCGGGGTCCCCATGAGCAGTTCTTC; CDR3: CASSFQRGPHEQFF; size: few; J: TRBJ2-1; V: TRBV11-2; D: TRBD2
DNA: TGCAGCGTTGGGCTTTCCTACGAGCAGTACTTC; CDR3: CSVGLSYEQYF; size: -; J: TRBJ2-7; V: TRBV29-1; D: -
DNA: TGTGCCAGCAGTTTGGGGACAGGGATCTACAATGAGCAGTTCTTC; CDR3: CASSLGTGIYNEQFF; size: -; J: TRBJ2-1; V: TRBV5-5; D: TRBD1
DNA: TGTGCCAGCAGCGTAACTCCTCTTAATGCGAACAATGAGCAGTTCTTC; CDR3: CASSVTPLNANNEQFF; size: once; J: TRBJ2-1; V: TRBV9; D: -
DNA: TGCGCCAGCAGCTTGAATTGGCAGGGATACGAGCAGTTCTTC; CDR3: CASSLNWQGYEQFF; size: -; J: TRBJ2-1; V: TRBV5-1; D: -
DNA: TGTGCCAGCTCAGTCTGGGCGGGGAGCACTGAAGCTTTCTTT; CDR3: CASSVWAGSTEAFF; size: -; J: TRBJ1-1; V: TRBV18; D: -
DNA: TGTGCCAGCGTTGACCCCAGAGGAACTAATGAAAAACTGTTTTTT; CDR3: CASVDPRGTNEKLFF; size: -; J: TRBJ1-4; V: TRBV6-6; D: -
DNA: TGTGCCAGCAGCTGGGGGGGAGGCCCCTACGAGCAGTACTTC; CDR3: CASSWGGGPYEQYF; size: -; J: TRBJ2-7; V: TRBV5-4; D: TRBD2
DNA: TGTGCCAGCAGCCCCGGACAGTTACCTGGCACAGATACGCAGTATTTT; CDR3: CASSPGQLPGTDTQYF; size: -; J: TRBJ2-3; V: TRBV7-9; D: -
DNA: TGTGCCAGCTCAGCGGACAGGCGTGGTCAGCCCCAGCATTTT; CDR3: CASSADRRGQPQHF; size: -; J: TRBJ1-5; V: TRBV18; D: TRBD1
DNA: TGTGCCAGCAGTGCCGCGACAGGGATCAGCAATCAGCCCCAGCATTTT; CDR3: CASSAATGISNQPQHF; size: -; J: TRBJ1-5; V: TRBV2; D: TRBD1
DNA: TGTGCCAGCAGTTATCGGGTGGGGGCGCGGCACGAGCAGTACTTC; CDR3: CASSYRVGARHEQYF; size: -; J: TRBJ2-7; V: TRBV6-2/TRBV6-3; D: -
DNA: TGTGCCAGCAGCCCTGACACTTACAATGAGCAGTTCTTC; CDR3: CASSPDTYNEQFF; size: few; J: TRBJ2-1; V: TRBV6-6; D: -
DNA: TGTGCCAGCAGCCTGGAGGAGCGAGAGACCCAGTACTTC; CDR3: CASSLEERETQYF; size: -; J: TRBJ2-5; V: TRBV5-4; D: -
DNA: TGTGCCAGTAGTTCCTGGGACAACCGCTATGGCTACACCTTC; CDR3: CASSSWDNRYGYTF; size: -; J: TRBJ1-2; V: TRBV19; D: -
DNA: TGTGCCAGCAGCTTGGACAGGAACTATGGCTACACCTTC; CDR3: CASSLDRNYGYTF; size: -; J: TRBJ1-2; V: TRBV5-5; D: -
DNA: TGTGCCAGCAGCACACCCGGGAACACCATATATTTT; CDR3: CASSTPGNTIYF; size: -; J: TRBJ1-3; V: TRBV7-8; D: -
DNA: TGCGCCAGCAGTCGACCCCCAGGGAATGAGCAGTTCTTC; CDR3: CASSRPPGNEQFF; size: -; J: TRBJ2-1; V: TRBV10-1; D: -
DNA: TGTGCCAGCAGCTCCAACTCTAGGGACAGGGGGCGCCCCTACAATGAGCAGTTCTTC; CDR3: CASSSNSRDRGRPYNEQFF; size: -; J: TRBJ2-1; V: TRBV7-3; D: TRBD1
DNA: TGTGCCAGCAGCTCGATCCGGCCTACGGGCTACAATGAGCAGTTCTTC; CDR3: CASSSIRPTGYNEQFF; size: -; J: TRBJ2-1; V: TRBV7-2; D: -
DNA: TGTGCTAGCAGCTCTGACAGGGGGGGAGAGACCCAGTACTTC; CDR3: CASSSDRGGETQYF; size: -; J: TRBJ2-5; V: TRBV7-7; D: TRBD1
DNA: TGCGCCAGCAGTGCCGGGGGGGGGACAACGGAGCAGTTCTTC; CDR3: CASSAGGGTTEQFF; size: -; J: TRBJ2-1; V: TRBV10-1; D: TRBD2
DNA: TGTGCCAGTGGGCCGACTGAAGCTTTCTTT; CDR3: CASGPTEAFF; size: once; J: TRBJ1-1; V: TRBV27; D: -
DNA: TGTGCCAGCAGCTTAGGGGGGACTAGCGGGGCTGTAGACGAGCAGTACTTC; CDR3: CASSLGGTSGAVDEQYF; size: -; J: TRBJ2-7; V: TRBV7-6; D: TRBD2
DNA: TGTGCCAGTAGTATAGGTGGCCTAGCGGGGGGCTACTCCTACAATGAGCAGTTCTTC; CDR3: CASSIGGLAGGYSYNEQFF; size: few; J: TRBJ2-1; V: TRBV19; D: TRBD2
DNA: TGTGCCAGCAGCCCCGGGACAGGGGGCGACACTGAAGCTTTCTTT; CDR3: CASSPGTGGDTEAFF; size: -; J: TRBJ1-1; V: TRBV7-9; D: TRBD1
DNA: TGTGCCAGCTCACCTCTGACGGGGGGGCCCACAGATACGCAGTATTTT; CDR3: CASSPLTGGPTDTQYF; size: -; J: TRBJ2-3; V: TRBV18; D: TRBD2
DNA: TGTGCCAGCAGCTTAGGTGGGGGGACAGGATACGAGCAGTACTTC; CDR3: CASSLGGGTGYEQYF; size: -; J: TRBJ2-7; V: TRBV7-9; D: TRBD1
DNA: TGTGCCATCAGTGAGCAGGGGGCGCTTAGCAATCAGCCCCAGCATTTT; CDR3: CAISEQGALSNQPQHF; size: few; J: TRBJ1-5; V: TRBV10-3; D: TRBD1
DNA: TGTGCCAGCAGCCACCAATGGACTAGCGGGGGAGGGGGGGAGACCCAGTACTTC; CDR3: CASSHQWTSGGGGETQYF; size: -; J: TRBJ2-5; V: TRBV3-1/TRBV3-2; D: TRBD2
DNA: TGTGCCAGCAGCCTCGATTGGCGCGCGGCGAACACCGGGGAGCTGTTTTTT; CDR3: CASSLDWRAANTGELFF; size: -; J: TRBJ2-2; V: TRBV7-2; D: -
DNA: TGTGCCAGTAGTCATGGGAGGAACACTGAAGCTTTCTTT; CDR3: CASSHGRNTEAFF; size: -; J: TRBJ1-1; V: TRBV19; D: -
DNA: TGTGCCAGCAGCCCCCCCCGGTTACGGGCGGGAGGCTACACCTTC; CDR3: CASSPPRLRAGGYTF; size: -; J: TRBJ1-2; V: TRBV16; D: -
DNA: TGTGCCAGCAGCCTCCAGGGGGCGCATGGCTACACCTTC; CDR3: CASSLQGAHGYTF; size: -; J: TRBJ1-2; V: TRBV3-1/TRBV3-2; D: TRBD1
DNA: TGTGCCAGCTCCTGGGGCTGGACTAGCGGGTCCAATGAGCAGTTCTTC; CDR3: CASSWGWTSGSNEQFF; size: once; J: TRBJ2-1; V: TRBV27; D: TRBD2
DNA: TGTGCCAGCAGCTTCCTGGGACAGGGCCGGGTGGCTTTCTTT; CDR3: CASSFLGQGRVAFF; size: -; J: TRBJ1-1; V: TRBV28; D: TRBD1